This is a list of T cell receptor beta chains from one sample in a study of cytomegalovirus exposure and HLA in healthy donors. Sequencing was performed with immunoSEQ multiplex PCR; in TCRdb, only in-frame clones are kept and a portion is missing. This repertoire shows about 130,000 clones, roughly 84% found once; its top ten account for roughly 1.2%. The sequenced sample was PBMCs. These receptors were collected from a girl aged 2 to 10 in good health and CMV-seronegative. Each CDR3 is given with its conserved first and last residue. The D gene is left open where the match is weak. Clone size is not always given. Where it is, it says once, few, many or a class for expanded clones.

len: 15; j_gene: TRBJ2-3; d_gene: NA; v_gene: TRBV6-5; abundance: NA; CDR3nt: TGTGCCAGCAGCCGACTTGTCCGGGACACAGATACGCAGTATTTT; CDR3aa: CASSRLVRDTDTQYF
len: 15; j_gene: TRBJ2-7; d_gene: TRBD1; v_gene: TRBV28; abundance: NA; CDR3nt: TGTGCCAGCAGCCTGCGGGACAGGGGCCCCTACGAGCAGTACTTC; CDR3aa: CASSLRDRGPYEQYF
len: 13; j_gene: TRBJ2-7; d_gene: TRBD1; v_gene: TRBV27; abundance: NA; CDR3nt: TGTGCCAGCAGTATGGACAGGGGGAGCGAGCAGTACTTC; CDR3aa: CASSMDRGSEQYF
len: 16; j_gene: TRBJ2-1; d_gene: TRBD2; v_gene: TRBV7-9; abundance: NA; CDR3nt: TGTGCCAGCAGCTTATGGGGGGGGGAATCATACAATGAGCAGTTCTTC; CDR3aa: CASSLWGGESYNEQFF
len: 15; j_gene: TRBJ2-7; d_gene: TRBD1; v_gene: TRBV7-9; abundance: once; CDR3nt: TGTGCCAGCAGCTTAGGGACAGGGCGCTCCTACGAGCAGTACTTC; CDR3aa: CASSLGTGRSYEQYF
len: 13; j_gene: TRBJ1-2; d_gene: TRBD1; v_gene: TRBV6-4; abundance: NA; CDR3nt: TGTGCCAGCAGTGTGACAGGGACGGATGGCTACACCTTC; CDR3aa: CASSVTGTDGYTF
len: 15; j_gene: TRBJ1-1; d_gene: TRBD1; v_gene: TRBV13; abundance: few; CDR3nt: TGTGCCAGCAGCTCAGAAACCGACAGGGGAGGAGGTGTTTTCTTT; CDR3aa: CASSSETDRGGGVFF
len: 15; j_gene: TRBJ2-1; d_gene: TRBD2; v_gene: TRBV19; abundance: NA; CDR3nt: TGTGCCAGTAGTACATCCAGCGGGGTATACAATGAGCAGTTCTTC; CDR3aa: CASSTSSGVYNEQFF
len: 15; j_gene: TRBJ2-1; d_gene: NA; v_gene: TRBV10-2; abundance: NA; CDR3nt: TGCGCCAGCAGTGAGGGGGGAAGCGGGTACAATGAGCAGTTCTTC; CDR3aa: CASSEGGSGYNEQFF
len: 14; j_gene: TRBJ1-1; d_gene: TRBD1; v_gene: TRBV6-5; abundance: NA; CDR3nt: TGTGCCAGCAAACAGGGGTTAGGTAGCACTGAAGCTTTCTTT; CDR3aa: CASKQGLGSTEAFF
len: 14; j_gene: TRBJ1-2; d_gene: TRBD1; v_gene: TRBV5-1; abundance: NA; CDR3nt: TGCGCCAGCAGCTTGTTAAGGGGGCAGGATGGCTACACCTTC; CDR3aa: CASSLLRGQDGYTF
len: 13; j_gene: TRBJ1-1; d_gene: TRBD1; v_gene: TRBV6-5; abundance: NA; CDR3nt: TGTGCCAGCAGCCTACCGACAGGGACTGAAGCTTTCTTT; CDR3aa: CASSLPTGTEAFF
len: 15; j_gene: TRBJ2-1; d_gene: TRBD1; v_gene: TRBV5-1; abundance: NA; CDR3nt: TGCGCCAGCAGCTTGGGGGCAGGGGGTTACAATGAGCAGTTCTTC; CDR3aa: CASSLGAGGYNEQFF
len: 15; j_gene: TRBJ2-7; d_gene: TRBD1; v_gene: TRBV5-1; abundance: NA; CDR3nt: TGCGCCAGCAGCCCAGACCCGGGACAGGGGCGCGAGCAGTACTTC; CDR3aa: CASSPDPGQGREQYF
len: 19; j_gene: TRBJ2-7; d_gene: TRBD2; v_gene: TRBV13; abundance: NA; CDR3nt: TGTGCCAGCAGCTTAGGAGGACTAGCGGGGGGAGACTCGACCTACGAGCAGTACTTC; CDR3aa: CASSLGGLAGGDSTYEQYF
len: 15; j_gene: TRBJ2-7; d_gene: TRBD1; v_gene: TRBV11-2; abundance: few; CDR3nt: TGTGCCAGCAGCTCCAAGACAGGGGTTTCCTACGAGCAGTACTTC; CDR3aa: CASSSKTGVSYEQYF